This T cell receptor beta chain is from a study of cytomegalovirus exposure and HLA in healthy donors. Study-wide findings and caveats: The study put under 200 TCR beta chains on its list as cytomegalovirus-associated. There were some V segments, including TRBV6-2 and TRBV6-3, excluded as indistinguishable. It is likely that the observed cluster of highly shared sequence variants was a sequencing artifact.

CDR1 and CDR2 (germline): LNHDA, SQIVND (reference sequence). V lost 6 bases, J lost 9 bases, and 13 bases stayed unmatched. This CDR3 is 15 amino acids long. As regards this clone: The antigen is unknown.

Use of 60 Vbeta and 13 Jbeta primers characterized the PCR. Only in-frame clones appear in the TCRdb table, and some are missing; sequencing was by immunoSEQ multiplex PCR. The sample yields about 90,000 clones, more than 70% seen once. This chain joins TRBV19 and TRBJ2-1; TRBD1 matches at 8 bases. This TCR came from a woman in her sixties in good health and CMV-seropositive. The sequenced sample consisted of PBMCs. CDR3 bases: TGTGCCAGTAGGGGAGGACAGGGCATTACAAGTGAGCAGTTCTTC. As protein: CASRGGQGITSEQFF.